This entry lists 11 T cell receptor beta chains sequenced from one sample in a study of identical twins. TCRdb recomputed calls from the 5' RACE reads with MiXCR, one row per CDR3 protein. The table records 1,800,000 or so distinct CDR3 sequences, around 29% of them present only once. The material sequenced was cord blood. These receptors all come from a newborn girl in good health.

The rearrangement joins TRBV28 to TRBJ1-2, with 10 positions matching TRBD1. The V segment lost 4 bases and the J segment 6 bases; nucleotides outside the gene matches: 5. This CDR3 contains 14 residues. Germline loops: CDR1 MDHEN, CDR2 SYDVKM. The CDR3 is CASSWTGGYHGYTF. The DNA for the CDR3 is TGTGCCAGCAGTTGGACAGGGGGATATCATGGCTACACCTTC.

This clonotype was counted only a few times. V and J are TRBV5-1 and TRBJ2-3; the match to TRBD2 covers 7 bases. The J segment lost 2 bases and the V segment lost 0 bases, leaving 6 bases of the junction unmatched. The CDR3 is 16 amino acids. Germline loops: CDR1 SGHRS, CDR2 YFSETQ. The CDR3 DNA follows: TGCGCCAGCAGCTTGGAGGGGACTACCTACACAGATACGCAGTATTTT. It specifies CASSLEGTTYTDTQYF. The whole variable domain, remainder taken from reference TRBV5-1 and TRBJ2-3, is KAGVTQTPRYLIKTRGQQVTLSCSPISGHRSVSWYQQTPGQGLQFLFEYFSETQRNKGNFPGRFSGRQFSNSRSEMNVSTLELGDSALYLCASSLEGTTYTDTQYFGPGTRLTVL.

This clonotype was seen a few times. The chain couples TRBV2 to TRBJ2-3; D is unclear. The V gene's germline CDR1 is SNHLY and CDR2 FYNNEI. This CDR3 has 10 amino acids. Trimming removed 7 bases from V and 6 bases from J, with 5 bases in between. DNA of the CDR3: TGTGCCAGCAATGATGATACGCAGTATTTT. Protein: CASNDDTQYF.

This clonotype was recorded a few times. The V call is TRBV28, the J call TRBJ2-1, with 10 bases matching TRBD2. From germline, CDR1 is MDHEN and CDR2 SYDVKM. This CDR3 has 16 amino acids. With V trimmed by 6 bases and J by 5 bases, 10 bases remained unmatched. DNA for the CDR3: TGTGCCAGCAGCACCCTAGCGGGAGCTCGGAACAATGAGCAGTTCTTC. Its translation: CASSTLAGARNNEQFF.

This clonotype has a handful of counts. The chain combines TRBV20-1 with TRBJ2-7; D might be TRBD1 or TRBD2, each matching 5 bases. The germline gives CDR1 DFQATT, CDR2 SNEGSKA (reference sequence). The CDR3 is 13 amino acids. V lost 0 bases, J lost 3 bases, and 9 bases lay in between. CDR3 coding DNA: TGCAGTGCTAGAGATGGGGGTATCTACGAGCAGTACTTC. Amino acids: CSARDGGIYEQYF.

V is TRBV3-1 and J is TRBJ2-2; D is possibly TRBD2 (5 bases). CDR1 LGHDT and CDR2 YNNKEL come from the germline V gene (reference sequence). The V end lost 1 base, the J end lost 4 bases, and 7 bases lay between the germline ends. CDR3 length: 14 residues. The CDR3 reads CASSQVRGTGELFF. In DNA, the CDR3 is TGTGCCAGCAGCCAAGTTCGGGGCACCGGGGAGCTGTTTTTT.

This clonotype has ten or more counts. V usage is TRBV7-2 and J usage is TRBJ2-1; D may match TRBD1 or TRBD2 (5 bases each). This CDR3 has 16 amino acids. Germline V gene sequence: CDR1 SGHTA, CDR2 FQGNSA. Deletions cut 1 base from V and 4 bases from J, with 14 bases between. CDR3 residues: CASSLVGERWYNEQFF. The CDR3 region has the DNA TGTGCCAGCAGCTTAGTAGGGGAGCGATGGTACAATGAGCAGTTCTTC.

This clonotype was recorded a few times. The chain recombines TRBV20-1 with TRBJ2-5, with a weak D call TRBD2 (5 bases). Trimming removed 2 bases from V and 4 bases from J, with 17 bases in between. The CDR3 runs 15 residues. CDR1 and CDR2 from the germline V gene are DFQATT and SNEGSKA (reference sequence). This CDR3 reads CSARSPGVPRETQYF. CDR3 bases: TGCAGTGCTAGATCCCCCGGGGTGCCACGAGAGACCCAGTACTTC.

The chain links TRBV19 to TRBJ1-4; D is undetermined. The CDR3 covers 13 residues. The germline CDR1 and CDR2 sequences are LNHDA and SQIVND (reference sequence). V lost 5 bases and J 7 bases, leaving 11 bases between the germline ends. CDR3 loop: CASSPQTVEKLFF. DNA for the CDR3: TGTGCCAGTAGTCCCCAGACCGTTGAAAAACTGTTTTTT. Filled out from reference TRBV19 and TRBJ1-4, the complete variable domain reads DGGITQSPKYLFRKEGQNVTLSCEQNLNHDAMYWYRQDPGQGLRLIYYSQIVNDFQKGDIAEGYSVSREKKESFPLTVTSAQKNPTAFYLCASSPQTVEKLFFGSGTQLSVL.

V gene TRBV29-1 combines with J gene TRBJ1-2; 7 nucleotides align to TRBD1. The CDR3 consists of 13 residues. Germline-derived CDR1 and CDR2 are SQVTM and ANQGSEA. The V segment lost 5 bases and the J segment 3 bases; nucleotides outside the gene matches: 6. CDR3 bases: TGCAGCGTTCGGGCAGGGGGGGACTATGGCTACACCTTC. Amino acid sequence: CSVRAGGDYGYTF.

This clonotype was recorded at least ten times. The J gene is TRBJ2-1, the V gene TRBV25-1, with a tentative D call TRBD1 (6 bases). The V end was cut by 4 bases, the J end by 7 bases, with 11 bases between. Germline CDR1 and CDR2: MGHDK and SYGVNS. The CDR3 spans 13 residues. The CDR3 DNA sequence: TGTGCCAGCAGTGGAAGGCAGGGGAATGAGCAGTTCTTC. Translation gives CASSGRQGNEQFF. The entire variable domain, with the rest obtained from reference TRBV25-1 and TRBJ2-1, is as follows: EADIYQTPRYLVIGTGKKITLECSQTMGHDKMYWYQQDPGMELHLIHYSYGVNSTEKGDLSSESTVSRIRTEHFPLTLESARPSHTSQYLCASSGRQGNEQFFGPGTRLTVL.